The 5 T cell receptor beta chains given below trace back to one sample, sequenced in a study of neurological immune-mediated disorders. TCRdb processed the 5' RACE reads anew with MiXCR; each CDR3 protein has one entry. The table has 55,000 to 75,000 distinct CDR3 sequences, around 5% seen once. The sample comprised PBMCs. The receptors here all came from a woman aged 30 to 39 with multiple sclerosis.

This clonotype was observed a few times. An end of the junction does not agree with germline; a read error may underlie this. CDR3 DNA sequence: TGCGCCAGCAGCCTCCGGGACCCGAACGCTGAAGCTTTCTTT. It codes for CASSLRDPNAEAFF. This chain connects TRBV5-1 to TRBJ1-1; a possible D gene is TRBD1 (5 bases). The CDR3 has 14 residues. Germline CDR1 is SGHRS and CDR2 is YFSETQ.

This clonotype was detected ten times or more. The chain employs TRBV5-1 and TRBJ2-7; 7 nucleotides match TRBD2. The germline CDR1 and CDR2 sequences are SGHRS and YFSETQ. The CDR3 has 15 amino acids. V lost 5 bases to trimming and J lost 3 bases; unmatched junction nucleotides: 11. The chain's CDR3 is CASSPSGRESYEQYF. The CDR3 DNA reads TGCGCCAGCAGTCCCTCAGGGAGGGAAAGCTACGAGCAGTACTTC.

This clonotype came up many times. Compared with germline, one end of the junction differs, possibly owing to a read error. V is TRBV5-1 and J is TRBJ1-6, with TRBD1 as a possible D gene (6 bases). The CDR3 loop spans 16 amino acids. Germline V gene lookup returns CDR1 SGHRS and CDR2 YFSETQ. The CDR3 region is CASSLDRTENNSPLNF. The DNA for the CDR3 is TGCGCCAGCAGCTTGGATAGGACAGAGAATAATTCACCCCTCAACTTT.

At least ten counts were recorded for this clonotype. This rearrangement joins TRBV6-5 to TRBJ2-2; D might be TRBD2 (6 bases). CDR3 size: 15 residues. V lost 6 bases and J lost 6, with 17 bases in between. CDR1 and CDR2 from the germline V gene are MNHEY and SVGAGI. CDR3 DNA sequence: TGTGCCAGCAGCCTGAGTGGGGGGTACGCCGGGGAGCTGTTTTTT. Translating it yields CASSLSGGYAGELFF.

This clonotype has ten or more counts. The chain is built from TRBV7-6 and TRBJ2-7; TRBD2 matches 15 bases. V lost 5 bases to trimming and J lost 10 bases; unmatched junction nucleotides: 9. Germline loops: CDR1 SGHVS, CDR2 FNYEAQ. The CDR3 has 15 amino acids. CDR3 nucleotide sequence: TGTGCCAGCAGCCCGAACGGACTAGCGGGGGGGCATCAGTACTTC. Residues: CASSPNGLAGGHQYF. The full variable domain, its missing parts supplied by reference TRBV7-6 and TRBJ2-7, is GAGVSQSPRYKVTKRGQDVALRCDPISGHVSLYWYRQALGQGPEFLTYFNYEAQQDKSGLPNDRFSAERPEGSISTLTIQRTEQRDSAMYRCASSPNGLAGGHQYFGPGTRLTVT.